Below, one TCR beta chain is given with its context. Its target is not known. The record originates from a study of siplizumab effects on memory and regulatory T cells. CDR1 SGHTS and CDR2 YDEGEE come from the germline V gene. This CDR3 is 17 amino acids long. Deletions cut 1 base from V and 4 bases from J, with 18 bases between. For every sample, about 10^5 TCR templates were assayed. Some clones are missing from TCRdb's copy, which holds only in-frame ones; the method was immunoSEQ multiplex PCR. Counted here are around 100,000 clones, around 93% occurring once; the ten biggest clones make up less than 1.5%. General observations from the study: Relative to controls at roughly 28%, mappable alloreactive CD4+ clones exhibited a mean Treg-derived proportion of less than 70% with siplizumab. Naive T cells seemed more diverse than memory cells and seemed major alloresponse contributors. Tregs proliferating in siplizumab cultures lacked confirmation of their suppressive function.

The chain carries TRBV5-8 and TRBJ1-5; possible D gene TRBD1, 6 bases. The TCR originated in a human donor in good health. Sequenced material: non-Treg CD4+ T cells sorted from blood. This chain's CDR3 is CASSLLLDSRKNQPQHF. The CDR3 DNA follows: TGTGCCAGCAGCTTGCTTCTGGACAGTCGAAAAAATCAGCCCCAGCATTTT.